This is a list of T cell receptor beta chains from one sample in a study of T cells in Graves' hyperthyroidism and ophthalmopathy. TCRdb re-analysed the multiplex PCR reads in MiXCR, keeping a single row per CDR3 protein. Of roughly 380,000 distinct CDR3 sequences listed, approximately 14% are singletons. Sequenced: blood. The receptors were sampled from an older woman with Graves' hyperthyroidism. Each CDR3 is given with its conserved first and last residue. The order of the fields is V gene, clone size, D gene, J gene, CDR3 protein, CDR3 DNA. D genes are given only for firm matches. Expanded clones get a size class; other rows say once, few or many, or leave the size out.

TRBV29-1	NA	NA	TRBJ1-2	CSVYRLNYGYTF	TGCAGCGTTTACAGGCTTAACTATGGCTACACCTTC
TRBV28	NA	NA	TRBJ1-5	CASVGYSNQPQHF	TGTGCCAGCGTAGGTTATAGCAATCAGCCCCAGCATTTT
TRBV27	few	NA	TRBJ2-7	CASSSIYGEQYF	TGTGCCAGCAGCTCGATATACGGGGAGCAGTACTTC
TRBV10-1	NA	NA	TRBJ2-5	CASSESSDSIGETQYF	TGCGCCAGCAGTGAGTCGTCCGACTCCATAGGAGAGACCCAGTACTTC
TRBV30	many	NA	TRBJ1-1	CAWSATAGVEAFF	TGTGCCTGGAGTGCCACCGCGGGGGTTGAAGCTTTCTTT
TRBV12-3/TRBV12-4	NA	TRBD1	TRBJ2-1	CAGRYTGEPEQFF	TGTGCCGGCAGGTACACAGGGGAACCTGAGCAGTTCTTC
TRBV24-1	few	TRBD1	TRBJ1-2	CATSDLGQGHGYTF	TGTGCCACCAGTGATTTGGGACAGGGGCATGGCTACACCTTC
TRBV5-1	NA	NA	TRBJ1-2	CASSQPGQPGGYTF	TGCGCCAGCAGCCAGCCGGGACAACCGGGTGGCTACACCTTC
TRBV12-3/TRBV12-4	NA	NA	TRBJ2-2	CASAVIGQFTGELFF	TGTGCCAGCGCGGTTATAGGACAGTTCACCGGGGAGCTGTTTTTT
TRBV20-1	many	TRBD2	TRBJ2-5	CSAGSSGGRETQYF	TGCAGTGCTGGGTCCTCGGGGGGGCGAGAGACCCAGTACTTC
TRBV12-5	many	NA	TRBJ1-6	CASGLPGVISSPLHF	TGTGCTAGTGGACTTCCCGGGGTTATATCTTCACCCCTCCACTTT
TRBV3-1	many	NA	TRBJ2-2	CASSQVGGAGTGELFF	TGTGCCAGCAGCCAAGTTGGGGGCGCCGGCACCGGGGAGCTGTTTTTT
TRBV20-1	many	NA	TRBJ2-5	CSCYDGTFQETQYF	TGCAGTTGCTACGACGGGACTTTTCAAGAGACCCAGTACTTC
TRBV12-3/TRBV12-4	few	NA	TRBJ2-1	CASSLFWAGSGGEQFF	TGTGCCAGCAGTTTATTTTGGGCGGGGTCCGGAGGGGAGCAGTTCTTC
TRBV20-1	many	NA	TRBJ1-4	CSARDRAIGEKLFF	TGCAGTGCTAGAGACAGGGCAATTGGTGAAAAACTGTTTTTT
TRBV10-2	once	TRBD1	TRBJ1-1	CVSSDSGQGLGEAFF	TGCGTCAGCAGTGATTCGGGACAGGGGCTAGGTGAAGCTTTCTTT
TRBV27	NA	NA	TRBJ2-1	CASSLAVGNEQFF	TGTGCCAGCAGCCTCGCGGTAGGAAATGAGCAGTTCTTC
TRBV5-1	NA	TRBD2	TRBJ2-5	CASIEKAGGETQYF	TGCGCCAGCATAGAAAAAGCGGGAGGTGAGACCCAGTACTTC
TRBV7-8	many	NA	TRBJ1-5	CASSLARWGNQPQHF	TGTGCCAGCAGCTTAGCGCGGTGGGGTAATCAGCCCCAGCATTTT
TRBV19	NA	NA	TRBJ1-5	CASLQDSNQPQHF	TGTGCCAGTCTACAGGATAGCAATCAGCCCCAGCATTTT
TRBV29-1	many	TRBD2	TRBJ2-7	CSVLAVYEQYF	TGCAGCGTCCTAGCGGTCTACGAGCAGTACTTC
TRBV10-3	few	TRBD1	TRBJ1-2	CAISPVIPDRVTSTNGYTF	TGTGCCATCAGCCCAGTCATTCCGGACAGGGTTACTAGTACCAATGGCTACACCTTC
TRBV7-9	few	NA	TRBJ2-3	CASSLMTGTDAQYF	TGTGCCAGCAGCTTAATGACAGGCACAGATGCGCAGTATTTT
TRBV30	many	TRBD2	TRBJ2-3	CAWSGSSGRTDTQYF	TGTGCCTGGAGTGGCAGTAGCGGGAGGACAGATACGCAGTATTTT
TRBV29-1	NA	TRBD2	TRBJ2-5	CSAPGLAEETQYF	TGCAGCGCCCCGGGACTAGCGGAAGAGACCCAGTACTTC
TRBV5-1	NA	NA	TRBJ2-2	CASSLYSGTGELFF	TGCGCCAGCAGCTTATATTCGGGGACCGGGGAGCTGTTTTTT
TRBV5-4	NA	TRBD2	TRBJ2-1	CASSSGVSGRRNEQFF	TGTGCCAGCAGCTCCGGGGTTAGCGGGAGGAGGAATGAGCAGTTCTTC
TRBV30	many	TRBD2	TRBJ2-3	CAWNLAGSDTQYF	TGTGCCTGGAACCTAGCGGGATCAGATACGCAGTATTTT
TRBV19	few	TRBD1	TRBJ1-1	CASSTYKGQKNAEAFF	TGTGCCAGTAGTACCTACAAGGGACAGAAGAACGCTGAAGCTTTCTTT
TRBV3-1	few	NA	TRBJ2-1	CASSHTRRLYNEQFF	TGTGCCAGCAGCCATACCCGGAGGCTCTACAATGAGCAGTTCTTC
TRBV10-3	many	TRBD2	TRBJ2-5	CAISSGLAGVDETQYF	TGTGCCATCAGTTCTGGACTAGCGGGAGTGGACGAGACCCAGTACTTC
TRBV3-1	many	NA	TRBJ2-5	CASSQDMETQYF	TGTGCCAGCAGCCAAGATATGGAGACCCAGTACTTC
TRBV18	many	NA	TRBJ2-3	CASSPKESGDTQYF	TGTGCCAGCTCACCAAAGGAGTCTGGAGATACGCAGTATTTT
TRBV20-1	many	TRBD2	TRBJ2-3	CSASGLAGVTDTQYF	TGCAGTGCTAGTGGCCTAGCGGGAGTCACAGATACGCAGTATTTT
TRBV10-3	NA	NA	TRBJ2-2	CAISERLASNTGELFF	TGTGCCATCAGTGAAAGGCTAGCGTCGAACACCGGGGAGCTGTTTTTT
TRBV6-1	many	NA	TRBJ1-1	CASSFSFRGSTEAFF	TGTGCCAGCAGTTTCAGTTTCAGGGGTAGCACTGAAGCTTTCTTT
TRBV9	few	NA	TRBJ1-2	CASSVDGANYGYTF	TGTGCCAGCAGCGTAGACGGCGCTAACTATGGCTACACCTTC
TRBV11-2	NA	NA	TRBJ2-7	CASSFRGKNEQYF	TGTGCCAGCAGCTTTAGGGGGAAGAACGAGCAGTACTTC